This is a list of T cell receptor beta chains from one sample in a study of blood T cell repertoires in COVID-19. Measured with immunoSEQ multiplex PCR; TCRdb has only the in-frame clones, and not every one. The sample holds 390,000 or so clones, roughly 87% seen once. The sample was PBMCs or T cells enriched from blood (not recorded which). The receptor source for this set is a woman between 45 and 65 years old who had recovered from COVID-19. The CDR3 runs from the conserved cysteine through the conserved F or W. D genes are given only for firm matches. Part of the rows lack a size; the others show once, few, many or a class for expanded clones.

>TRBV7-2|TRBJ2-5|TRBD2|.
CASSLGLLAGEQETQYF
TGTGCCAGCAGCTTAGGACTACTAGCGGGGGAGCAAGAGACCCAGTACTTC
>TRBV21-1|TRBJ2-4|.|.
CASSSQVGLAGGQAKNIQYF
TGTGCCAGCAGCTCCCAGGTGGGACTAGCGGGAGGACAAGCCAAAAACATTCAGTACTTC
>TRBV28|TRBJ1-2|.|.
CASSLYETGDGYTF
TGTGCCAGCAGTTTATATGAGACAGGCGATGGCTACACCTTC
>TRBV18|TRBJ1-5|TRBD1|.
CASSPKPLTGGNQPQHF
TGTGCCAGCTCACCCAAACCTCTCACAGGGGGCAATCAGCCCCAGCATTTT
>TRBV4-2|TRBJ1-2|.|few
CASSPRAQGGYTF
TGTGCCAGCAGCCCCCGGGCCCAGGGGGGCTACACCTTC
>TRBV18|TRBJ2-7|.|.
CASSPGNLATPQYF
TGTGCCAGCTCACCCGGGAACTTGGCTACGCCGCAGTACTTC
>TRBV6-2/TRBV6-3|TRBJ1-2|.|.
CASSSQSVRQDFYGYTF
TGTGCCAGCAGTTCCCAATCTGTCCGACAGGACTTCTATGGCTACACCTTC
>TRBV20-1|TRBJ1-2|.|.
CSASVPHRGYTF
TGCAGTGCTAGTGTCCCCCATCGGGGCTACACCTTC
>TRBV7-9|TRBJ1-2|TRBD1|few
CASSLDPRDRVFNYGYTF
TGTGCCAGCAGCTTAGACCCCCGGGACAGGGTTTTTAACTATGGCTACACCTTC
>TRBV7-9|TRBJ1-1|.|.
CASSFSTEAFF
TGTGCCAGCAGCTTCTCCACTGAAGCTTTCTTT
>TRBV6-5|TRBJ1-4|.|.
CASRPTGTSEKLFF
TGTGCCAGCAGACCCACAGGGACTAGTGAAAAACTGTTTTTT
>TRBV4-3|TRBJ2-5|TRBD1|.
CASSQGTGRETQYF
TGCGCCAGCAGCCAAGGGACAGGGAGGGAGACCCAGTACTTC
>TRBV27|TRBJ1-2|TRBD1|few
CASSLSTGGYGYTF
TGTGCCAGCAGTTTATCGACAGGGGGCTATGGCTACACCTTC
>TRBV13|TRBJ1-2|TRBD1|.
CASSKRGQVGF
TGTGCCAGCAGCAAAAGGGGACAGGTTGGCTTC
>TRBV5-1|TRBJ2-1|TRBD2|.
CASSTTSGGVSPFF
TGCGCCAGCAGCACCACTAGCGGGGGGGTATCGCCGTTCTTC
>TRBV18|TRBJ2-7|TRBD1|.
CASSPAGTGNEQYF
TGTGCCAGCTCACCCGCCGGGACAGGGAACGAGCAGTACTTC
>TRBV29-1|TRBJ1-2|.|few
CSDRTAGYGYTF
TGCAGCGACCGGACAGCCGGCTATGGCTACACCTTC
>TRBV6-5|TRBJ1-3|.|.
CASSKQAGNTIYF
TGTGCCAGCAGTAAACAGGCTGGAAACACCATATATTTT
>TRBV5-1|TRBJ1-2|.|.
CASSPDSGYGYTF
TGCGCCAGCAGTCCTGACAGCGGGTATGGCTACACCTTC
>TRBV18|TRBJ1-1|.|.
CASSPPSTVNTEAFF
TGTGCCAGCTCACCTCCCTCGACAGTGAACACTGAAGCTTTCTTT
>TRBV4-3|TRBJ2-3|TRBD2|.
CASSYQGKPAGGTQYF
TGCGCCAGCAGCTATCAGGGGAAACCAGCGGGAGGTACGCAGTATTTT